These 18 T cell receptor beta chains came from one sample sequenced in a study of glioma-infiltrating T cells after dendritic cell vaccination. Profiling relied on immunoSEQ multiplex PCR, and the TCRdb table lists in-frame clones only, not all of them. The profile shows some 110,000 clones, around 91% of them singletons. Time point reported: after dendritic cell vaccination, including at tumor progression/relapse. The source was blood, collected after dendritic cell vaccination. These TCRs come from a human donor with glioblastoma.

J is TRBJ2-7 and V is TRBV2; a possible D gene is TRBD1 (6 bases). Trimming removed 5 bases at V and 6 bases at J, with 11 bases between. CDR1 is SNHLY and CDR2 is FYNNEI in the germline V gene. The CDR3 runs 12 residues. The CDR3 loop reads CASSRDMSEQYF. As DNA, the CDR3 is TGTGCCAGCAGTAGGGACATGAGCGAGCAGTACTTC.

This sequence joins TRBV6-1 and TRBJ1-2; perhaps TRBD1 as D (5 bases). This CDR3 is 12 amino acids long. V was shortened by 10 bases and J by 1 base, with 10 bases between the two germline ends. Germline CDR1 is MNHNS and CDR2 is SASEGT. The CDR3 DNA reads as TGTGCCATCGGAAGGGGTAACTATGGCTACACCTTC. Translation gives CAIGRGNYGYTF.

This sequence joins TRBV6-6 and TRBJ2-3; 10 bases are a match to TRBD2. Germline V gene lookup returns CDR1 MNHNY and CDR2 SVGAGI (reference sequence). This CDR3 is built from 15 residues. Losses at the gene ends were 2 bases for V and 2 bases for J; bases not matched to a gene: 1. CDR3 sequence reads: CASSYGTSDTDTQYF. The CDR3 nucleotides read TGTGCCAGCAGTTACGGGACTAGCGACACAGATACGCAGTATTTT.

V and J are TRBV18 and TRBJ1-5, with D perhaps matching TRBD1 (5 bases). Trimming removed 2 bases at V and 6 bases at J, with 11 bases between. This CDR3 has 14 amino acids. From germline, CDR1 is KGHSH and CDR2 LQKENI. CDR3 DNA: TGTGCCAGCTCACCAGGGCAGGGTAGTCAGCCCCAGCATTTT. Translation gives CASSPGQGSQPQHF.

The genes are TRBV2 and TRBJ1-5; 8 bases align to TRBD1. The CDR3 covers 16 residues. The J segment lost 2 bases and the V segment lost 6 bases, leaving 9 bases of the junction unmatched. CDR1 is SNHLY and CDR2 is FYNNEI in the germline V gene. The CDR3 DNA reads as TGTGCCAGCAGAATACTCAACAGGGGGGGCAATCAGCCCCAGCATTTT. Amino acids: CASRILNRGGNQPQHF. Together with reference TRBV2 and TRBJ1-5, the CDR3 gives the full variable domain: EPEVTQTPSHQVTQMGQEVILRCVPISNHLYFYWYRQILGQKVEFLVSFYNNEISEKSEIFDDQFSVERPDGSNFTLKIRSTKLEDSAMYFCASRILNRGGNQPQHFGDGTRLSIL.

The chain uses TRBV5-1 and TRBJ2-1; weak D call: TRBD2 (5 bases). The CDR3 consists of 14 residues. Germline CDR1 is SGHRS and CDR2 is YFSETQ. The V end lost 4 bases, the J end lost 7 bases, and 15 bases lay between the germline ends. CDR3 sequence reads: CASSVSIERNEQFF. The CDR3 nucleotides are TGCGCCAGCAGCGTCTCGATCGAGCGGAATGAGCAGTTCTTC. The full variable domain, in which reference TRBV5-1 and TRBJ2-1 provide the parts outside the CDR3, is KAGVTQTPRYLIKTRGQQVTLSCSPISGHRSVSWYQQTPGQGLQFLFEYFSETQRNKGNFPGRFSGRQFSNSRSEMNVSTLELGDSALYLCASSVSIERNEQFFGPGTRLTVL.

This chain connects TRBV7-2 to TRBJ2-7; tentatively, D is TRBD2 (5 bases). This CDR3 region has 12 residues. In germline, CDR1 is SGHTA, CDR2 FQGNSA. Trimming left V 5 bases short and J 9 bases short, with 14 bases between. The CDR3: CASSTSRRGQYF. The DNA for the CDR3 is TGTGCCAGCAGCACTTCTCGACGGGGGCAGTACTTC.

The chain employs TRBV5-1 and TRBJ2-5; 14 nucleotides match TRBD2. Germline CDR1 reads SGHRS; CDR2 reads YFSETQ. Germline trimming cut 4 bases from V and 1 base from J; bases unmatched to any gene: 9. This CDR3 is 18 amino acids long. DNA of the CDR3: TGCGCCAGCAGCATTGGACTAGCGGGGGGTCGGATCCAAGAGACCCAGTACTTC. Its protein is CASSIGLAGGRIQETQYF.

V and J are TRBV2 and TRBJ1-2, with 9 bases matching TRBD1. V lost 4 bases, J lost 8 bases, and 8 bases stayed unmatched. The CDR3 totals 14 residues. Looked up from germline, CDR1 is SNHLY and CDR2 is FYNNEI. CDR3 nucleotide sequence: TGTGCCAGCAGTGCGCCCGGACAGGGGAAAGGCTACACCTTC. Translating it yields CASSAPGQGKGYTF.

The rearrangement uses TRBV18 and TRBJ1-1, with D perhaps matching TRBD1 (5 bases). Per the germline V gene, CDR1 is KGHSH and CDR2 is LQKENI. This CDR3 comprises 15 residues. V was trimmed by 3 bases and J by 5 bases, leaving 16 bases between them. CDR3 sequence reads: CASSPGRARETEAFF. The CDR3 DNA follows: TGTGCCAGCTCACCGGGACGGGCGCGGGAGACTGAAGCTTTCTTT.

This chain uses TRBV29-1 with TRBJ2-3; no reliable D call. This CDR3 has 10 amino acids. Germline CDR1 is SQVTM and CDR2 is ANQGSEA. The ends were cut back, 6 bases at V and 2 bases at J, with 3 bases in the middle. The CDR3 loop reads CSVYTDTQYF. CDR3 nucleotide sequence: TGCAGCGTGTACACAGATACGCAGTATTTT.

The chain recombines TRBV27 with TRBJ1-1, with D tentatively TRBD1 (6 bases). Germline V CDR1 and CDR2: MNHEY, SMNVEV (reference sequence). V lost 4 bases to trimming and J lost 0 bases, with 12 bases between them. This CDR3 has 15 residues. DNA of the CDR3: TGTGCCAGCAGTTACAGGGTGGGGATGAACACTGAAGCTTTCTTT. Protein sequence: CASSYRVGMNTEAFF.

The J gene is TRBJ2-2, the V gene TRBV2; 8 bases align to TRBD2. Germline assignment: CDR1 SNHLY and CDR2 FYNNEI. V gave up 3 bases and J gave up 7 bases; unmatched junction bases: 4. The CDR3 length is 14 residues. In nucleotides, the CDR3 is TGTGCCAGCAGTGAGTCTAGCGGGCGCGGGGAGCTGTTTTTT. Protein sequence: CASSESSGRGELFF.

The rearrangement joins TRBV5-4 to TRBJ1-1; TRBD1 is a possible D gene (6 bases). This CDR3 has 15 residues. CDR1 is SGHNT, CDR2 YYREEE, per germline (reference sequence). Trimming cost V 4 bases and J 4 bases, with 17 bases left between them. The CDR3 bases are TGTGCCAGCAGCCCCGGGGGGGCAGGTTCCACTGAAGCTTTCTTT. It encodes CASSPGGAGSTEAFF.

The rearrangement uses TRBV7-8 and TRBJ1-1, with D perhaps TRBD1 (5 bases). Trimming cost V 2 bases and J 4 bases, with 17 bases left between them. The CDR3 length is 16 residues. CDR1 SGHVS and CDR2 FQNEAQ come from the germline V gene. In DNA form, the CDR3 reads TGTGCCAGCAGCTTAAATCCTCTCGGGGGTGGCACTGAAGCTTTCTTT. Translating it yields CASSLNPLGGGTEAFF.

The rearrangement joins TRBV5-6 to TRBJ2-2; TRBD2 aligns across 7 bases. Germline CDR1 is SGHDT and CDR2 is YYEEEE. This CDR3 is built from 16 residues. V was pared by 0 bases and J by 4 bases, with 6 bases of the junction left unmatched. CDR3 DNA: TGTGCCAGCAGCTTGGGCGGGAGCGCAGGCACCGGGGAGCTGTTTTTT. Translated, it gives CASSLGGSAGTGELFF.

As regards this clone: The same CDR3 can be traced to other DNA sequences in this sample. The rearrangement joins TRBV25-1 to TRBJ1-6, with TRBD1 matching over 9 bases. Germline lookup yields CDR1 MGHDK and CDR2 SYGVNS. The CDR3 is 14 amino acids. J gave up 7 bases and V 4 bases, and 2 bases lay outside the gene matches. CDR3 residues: CASSAGTGNSPLHF. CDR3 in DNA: TGTGCCAGCAGTGCCGGGACAGGGAATTCACCCCTCCACTTT.

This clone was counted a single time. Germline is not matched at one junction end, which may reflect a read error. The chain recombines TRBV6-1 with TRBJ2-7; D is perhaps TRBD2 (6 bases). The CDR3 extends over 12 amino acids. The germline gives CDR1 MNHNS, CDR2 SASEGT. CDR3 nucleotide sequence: TGTGCAAAAGGACCCGGAGGGGACGAGGAGTACTTC. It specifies CAKGPGGDEEYF.